These 13 T cell receptor beta chains were all obtained from the same sample, sequenced in a study of lymphopenia after photon versus proton radiotherapy. Clones were read by immunoSEQ multiplex PCR, and TCRdb kept only the in-frame ones, dropping some. The table has about 58,000 clones, roughly 84% seen once. The sample was peripheral blood, taken from a patient treated with proton-based radiotherapy. The receptors were sampled from a man aged 55 to 69 with pancreatic cancer.

This chain joins TRBV27 and TRBJ2-6; 9 bases agree with TRBD1. The CDR3 spans 18 residues. Losses at the gene ends were 4 bases for V and 0 bases for J; bases not matched to a gene: 7. Germline lookup yields CDR1 MNHEY and CDR2 SMNVEV (reference sequence). This CDR3 is CASSSRTGVNSGANVLTF. CDR3 DNA: TGTGCCAGCAGTTCCAGGACAGGGGTGAACTCTGGGGCCAACGTCCTGACTTTC.

The chain combines TRBV5-6 with TRBJ2-3; D call uncertain. Germline V lookup: CDR1 SGHDT, CDR2 YYEEEE. The CDR3 runs to 13 residues. Trimming shortened V by 0 bases and J by 3 bases, and 5 bases separated the two germline ends. CDR3 nucleotide sequence: TGTGCCAGCAGCTTGGTCGGGACAGATACGCAGTATTTT. Translated: CASSLVGTDTQYF.

In its sample, this clone was seen once. This chain connects TRBV5-1 to TRBJ1-1; the match to TRBD1 covers 9 bases. The CDR3 has 17 residues. The V and J ends lost 6 bases and 1 base, in that order; junction bases with no gene match: 13. Germline assignment: CDR1 SGHRS and CDR2 YFSETQ. The CDR3 DNA follows: TGCGCCAGCAAGGAGGGGACAGGGAGGACTTGGAACACTGAAGCTTTCTTT. This sequence encodes CASKEGTGRTWNTEAFF.

J is TRBJ2-1 and V is TRBV4-2, with 9 bases fitting TRBD2. The CDR3 spans 18 residues. V gave up 0 bases and J gave up 0 bases; unmatched junction bases: 6. CDR1 and CDR2 from the germline V gene are LGHNA and YNFKEQ. Written as DNA, the CDR3 is TGTGCCAGCAGCCAAGATCTGGTGACTAGCGGCTCCTACAATGAGCAGTTCTTC. This translates into CASSQDLVTSGSYNEQFF.

The chain joins TRBV5-5 to TRBJ1-5, with 8 bases matching TRBD1. This CDR3 is 17 amino acids long. Germline V gives CDR1 SGHKS, CDR2 YYEKEE (reference sequence). V dropped 4 bases and J dropped 0; count of bases not matched to a gene: 9. The CDR3 DNA sequence: TGTGCCAGCAGCCCAGGACAGGGAACCTATAGCAATCAGCCCCAGCATTTT. As protein: CASSPGQGTYSNQPQHF.

This sequence joins TRBV27 and TRBJ2-1, with D possibly being TRBD2 (6 bases). The CDR3 has 15 amino acids. Trimming took off 4 bases at V and 6 bases at J, with 16 bases between the two ends. Germline assignment: CDR1 MNHEY and CDR2 SMNVEV (reference sequence). The CDR3 reads CASSSRGTVGNEQFF. The CDR3 bases are TGTGCCAGCAGTTCTCGGGGGACGGTCGGCAATGAGCAGTTCTTC.

This clone turned up a few times. The V gene is TRBV14, the J gene TRBJ2-5, with D perhaps assigned TRBD1 or TRBD2 (5 bases each). This CDR3 comprises 14 residues. Deletions cut 4 bases from V and 1 base from J, with 10 bases between. Germline CDR1 SGHDN, CDR2 FVKESK. The CDR3 nucleotides read TGTGCCAGCAGCCTAGGGACGTTCCAAGAGACCCAGTACTTC. It translates to CASSLGTFQETQYF.

This clone was detected only once. One junction end does not reproduce the germline sequence, and a read error may be involved. The gene calls are TRBV7-9 and TRBJ1-4; a possible D gene is TRBD1 (6 bases). The germline gives CDR1 SEHNR, CDR2 FQNEAQ (reference sequence). This CDR3 is 15 amino acids long. The CDR3: CASNLAGHANEKLFF. Written as DNA, the CDR3 is TGTGCCAGCAACTTAGCGGGACACGCTAATGAAAAACTGTTTTTT.

The chain employs TRBV5-8 and TRBJ1-2; no clear D. Trimming took 5 bases from V and 4 from J, leaving 15 bases between them. CDR3 size: 14 residues. Per germline, CDR1 SGHTS and CDR2 YDEGEE. CDR3 sequence: CASSLTRPAYGYTF. CDR3 bases: TGTGCCAGCAGTCTAACTCGCCCAGCCTATGGCTACACCTTC. Complete variable domain (other parts from reference TRBV5-8 and TRBJ1-2): EAGVTQSPTHLIKTRGQQATLRCSPISGHTSVYWYQQALGLGLQFLLWYDEGEERNRGNFPPRFSGRQFPNYSSELNVNALELEDSALYLCASSLTRPAYGYTFGSGTRLTVV.

The chain is built from TRBV28 and TRBJ1-1; D is perhaps TRBD1 (6 bases). Trimming removed 7 bases from V and 5 bases from J, with 20 bases in between. The CDR3 has 15 amino acids. Germline V lookup: CDR1 MDHEN, CDR2 SYDVKM. The CDR3 region is CASIEIGWRGTEAFF. In nucleotides, the CDR3 is TGTGCCAGCATCGAGATCGGGTGGAGGGGGACTGAAGCTTTCTTT.

The CDR3 DNA is TGTGCCAGCAGTTTCGGGGGGGCGCAGGACACCATATATTTT. Protein product: CASSFGGAQDTIYF. The V call is TRBV25-1, the J call TRBJ1-3, with a weak D call TRBD1 (6 bases). This CDR3 region has 14 residues. Looked up from germline, CDR1 is MGHDK and CDR2 is SYGVNS. V lost 5 bases and J lost 8, with 16 bases in between.

The CDR3 DNA reads as TGTGCCAGCAGCTTAGTTCAGGCGGGAGGGCTCAATGAGCAGTTCTTC. Protein: CASSLVQAGGLNEQFF. The chain couples TRBV7-3 to TRBJ2-1, with 9 bases lining up with TRBD2. Germline V lookup: CDR1 SGHTA, CDR2 FQGTGA. There are 16 residues in the CDR3. After removal of 2 bases from V and 6 bases from J, the junction contained 8 bases not matched to a gene.

This clone was counted a single time. The chain couples TRBV29-1 to TRBJ2-1, with D tentatively TRBD2 (5 bases). Germline CDR1 and CDR2: SQVTM and ANQGSEA. V was cut by 5 bases and J by 2 bases, with 7 bases left in between. The CDR3 is made up of 12 amino acids. This CDR3 is CSVRAAYNEQFF. The CDR3 nucleotides are TGCAGCGTTAGAGCGGCCTACAATGAGCAGTTCTTC.